The entry that follows covers one TCR beta chain sequence. Its antigen is not known. The repertoire was sequenced with immunoSEQ multiplex PCR; TCRdb's copy has only in-frame clones and lacks some. There are approximately 150,000 clones in the sample; roughly 84% occur only once, and over 2.5% lies in the top ten. The CDR3 has 15 residues. Trimming stripped 1 base from V and 6 bases from J, with 15 bases between. CDR1 is SGHVS and CDR2 is FQNEAQ in the germline V gene. The sample originates from a study of cytotoxic CD8 clonotypes in ibrutinib-treated CLL. Findings of the study overall: Under treatment, the uncommon public clonotypes either contracted or remained stable.

The J gene is TRBJ1-1, the V gene TRBV7-8, with TRBD1 as a possible D gene (5 bases). The sample in question was PBMCs, obtained at disease progression, from a patient treated with ibrutinib. The origin of this receptor is a human donor with chronic lymphocytic leukemia. The DNA for the CDR3 is TGTGCCAGCAGCTTAGTGGGGCGGTTGACCTCTGAAGCTTTCTTT. This translates into CASSLVGRLTSEAFF.